This T cell receptor (beta chain) was profiled in a study of T-cell reconstitution after alpha-beta-depleted transplantation in children. Study results and limitations: Several hundred expanded graft clones reportedly were the source of alpha-beta T cells about two months after transplant. Where some patients showed high TCRbeta diversity at day 60, it came from recipient T cells and thymic progenitors that had survived.

Unique molecular identifiers were used in preparing the TCRbeta library. TCRdb passed the PCR reads through MiXCR, listing each CDR3 protein once. The data show 200,000 to 250,000 distinct CDR3 sequences, with around 7.5% seen just once and approximately 6.3% held by the top ten. Trimming shortened V by 4 bases and J by 4 bases, and 13 bases separated the two germline ends. This CDR3 comprises 14 residues. Germline V gene data show CDR1 as SGHRS and CDR2 as YFSETQ. In this sample, this clonotype turned up many times. Its antigen is currently unknown. The chain couples TRBV5-1 to TRBJ2-3; no clear D gene. This material consisted of PBMCs, mostly from graft donor cells, taken 180 days after TCRalphabeta/CD19-depleted stem cell transplant. The receptor comes from a male patient between 5 and 17 years old who had a stem cell transplant for acute lymphoblastic leukemia, so the T cells may come from the graft donor. The CDR3 DNA follows: TGCGCCAGCAGCGAAGAACCTCCCCCAGATACGCAGTATTTT. This sequence encodes CASSEEPPPDTQYF. The full variable domain, with the rest looked up from reference TRBV5-1 and TRBJ2-3, is KAGVTQTPRYLIKTRGQQVTLSCSPISGHRSVSWYQQTPGQGLQFLFEYFSETQRNKGNFPGRFSGRQFSNSRSEMNVSTLELGDSALYLCASSEEPPPDTQYFGPGTRLTVL.